This T cell receptor beta chain was sequenced in a study of blood T cells in healthy people across ages. Study as a whole: Template-switching capture recovered about one barcoded beta molecule per two T cells.

Combining a sample-barcoded 5' primer with a J-beta primer mix, a second PCR ran for about 6 to 11 cycles. Each cDNA molecule received a tag from a template-switch adaptor that had 12 random nucleotides. All samples yielded 3 million or more CDR3-containing paired-end reads. MiXCR, run by TCRdb on the 5' RACE reads, gives a single entry per CDR3 protein. Of about 570,000 distinct CDR3 sequences listed, about a quarter are singletons. J lost 3 bases, V lost 10 bases, and 10 bases had no gene match. The CDR3 runs to 16 residues. Per the germline V gene, CDR1 is ENHRY and CDR2 is SYGVKD. These data are also associated with another study on T cells of mothers and their children. That source notes: All donors were healthy and Caucasian; they were a few mothers and their six children.

The chain links TRBV10-3 to TRBJ1-6; the match to TRBD1 covers 9 bases. The TCR comes from a boy aged 2 to 10 in good health. The sample taken for sequencing was blood. CDR3 sequence reads: CASTYRDRDYNSPLHF. As DNA, the CDR3 is TGTGCCAGTACCTACCGGGACAGGGACTATAATTCACCCCTCCACTTT.